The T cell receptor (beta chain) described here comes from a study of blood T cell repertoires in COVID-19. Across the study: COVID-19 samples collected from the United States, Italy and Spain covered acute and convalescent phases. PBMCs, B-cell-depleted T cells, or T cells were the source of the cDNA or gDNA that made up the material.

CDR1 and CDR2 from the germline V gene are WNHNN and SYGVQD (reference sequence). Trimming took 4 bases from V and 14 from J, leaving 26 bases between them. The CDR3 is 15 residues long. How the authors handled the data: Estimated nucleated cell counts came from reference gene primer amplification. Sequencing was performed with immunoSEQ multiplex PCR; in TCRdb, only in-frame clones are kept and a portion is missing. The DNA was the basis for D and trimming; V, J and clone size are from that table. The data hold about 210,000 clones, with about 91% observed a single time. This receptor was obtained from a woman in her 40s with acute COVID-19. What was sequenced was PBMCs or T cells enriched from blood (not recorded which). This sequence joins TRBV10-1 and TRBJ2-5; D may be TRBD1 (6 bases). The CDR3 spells CASSAGTQEKGRRYF. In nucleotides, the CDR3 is TGCGCCAGCAGTGCAGGGACACAAGAGAAGGGACGGCGATACTTC.